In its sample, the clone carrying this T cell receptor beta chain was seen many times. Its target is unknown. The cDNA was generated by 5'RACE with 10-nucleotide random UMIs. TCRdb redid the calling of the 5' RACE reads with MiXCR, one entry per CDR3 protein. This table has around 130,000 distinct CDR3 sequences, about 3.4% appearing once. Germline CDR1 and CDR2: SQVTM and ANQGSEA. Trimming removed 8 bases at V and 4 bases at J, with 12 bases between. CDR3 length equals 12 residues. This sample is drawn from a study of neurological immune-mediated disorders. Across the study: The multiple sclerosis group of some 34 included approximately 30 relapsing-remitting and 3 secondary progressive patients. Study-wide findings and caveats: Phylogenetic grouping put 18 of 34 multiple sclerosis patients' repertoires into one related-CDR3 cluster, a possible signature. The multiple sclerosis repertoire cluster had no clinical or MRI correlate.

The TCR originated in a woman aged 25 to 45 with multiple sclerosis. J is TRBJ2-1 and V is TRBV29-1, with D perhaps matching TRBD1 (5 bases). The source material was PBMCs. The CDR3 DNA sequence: TGCAGCATTGGGGCCCTTTACAATGAGCAGTTCTTC. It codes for CSIGALYNEQFF.